These 2 T cell receptor beta chains came from one sample sequenced in a study of CD8+CD57+ T cells in acquired aplastic anemia. Genomic DNA, the template, was used for profiling of the TCR beta VDJ and CDR3. TCRdb redid the calling of the reads with MiXCR, one entry per CDR3 protein. Here the sample spans hundreds of thousands of distinct CDR3 sequences, around 72% being singletons. Sequencing was done on a sample of sorted CD4+, CD8+, or CD8+CD57+ T cells (not recorded which) from PBMCs. These receptors were collected from a human donor in good health, serving as a control.

This clonotype occurred a few times. The CDR3 sequence: CASRGLGSSGNTIYF. DNA of the CDR3: TGTGCCAGCAGAGGCCTCGGTAGCTCTGGAAACACCATATATTTT. The J gene is TRBJ1-3, the V gene TRBV2; no definite D call. There are 15 residues in the CDR3. Trimming pared 6 bases from V and 0 bases from J, leaving 12 bases between. Germline CDR1 and CDR2: SNHLY and FYNNEI.

V gene TRBV20-1 combines with J gene TRBJ1-1; D remains unclear. CDR1 and CDR2 from the germline V gene are DFQATT and SNEGSKA (reference sequence). Trimming shortened V by 3 bases and J by 7 bases, and 18 bases separated the two germline ends. The CDR3 length is 14 residues. CDR3 DNA sequence: TGCAGTGCTAGGTCGACATTCCCAACTAATGAAGCTTTCTTT. Its protein product is CSARSTFPTNEAFF.